The rows below give T cell receptor beta chains drawn from one sample of a study of T cell changes during pregnancy in multiple sclerosis. Clones were read by immunoSEQ multiplex PCR, and TCRdb kept only the in-frame ones, dropping some. The sample has around 13,000 clones; approximately 87% are singletons. The starting material was CD8+ T cells from peripheral blood mononuclear cells, obtained after pregnancy. These receptors all stem from a female donor in good health, enrolled as a control in a pregnancy study. Both conserved end residues are trimmed from each CDR3.

cdr3_aa: ASSLETGARDTQY
j_call: TRBJ2-3
v_call: TRBV11-1

cdr3_aa: ASSLSLAGPYNEQF
j_call: TRBJ2-1
v_call: TRBV5-6

cdr3_aa: ASGYLGLAYEQY
j_call: TRBJ2-7
v_call: TRBV27

cdr3_aa: ASSFLPGGLETQY
j_call: TRBJ2-5
v_call: TRBV28

cdr3_aa: ASRQGINQPQH
j_call: TRBJ1-5
v_call: TRBV6-1

cdr3_aa: AIGGTGQYEQY
j_call: TRBJ2-7
v_call: TRBV27

cdr3_aa: ASSLPGTVTSTDTQY
j_call: TRBJ2-3
v_call: TRBV19

cdr3_aa: ASRGGNTEAF
j_call: TRBJ1-1
v_call: TRBV19

cdr3_aa: ASSMVLSHTDTQY
j_call: TRBJ2-3
v_call: TRBV19

cdr3_aa: ASSQDPRGSYNEQF
j_call: TRBJ2-1
v_call: TRBV4-3

cdr3_aa: ASSQDRANQPQH
j_call: TRBJ1-5
v_call: TRBV28

cdr3_aa: ASSQAQGRPSPLH
j_call: TRBJ1-6
v_call: TRBV4-3

cdr3_aa: SVEEVTATSGEKLF
j_call: TRBJ1-4
v_call: TRBV29-1

cdr3_aa: ASTTSGSSYEQY
j_call: TRBJ2-7
v_call: TRBV28

cdr3_aa: ASSQERLETDTQY
j_call: TRBJ2-3
v_call: TRBV4-1

cdr3_aa: ASSLGQGIYYEQY
j_call: TRBJ2-7
v_call: TRBV7-9

cdr3_aa: ATSVRTGATEAF
j_call: TRBJ1-1
v_call: TRBV15

cdr3_aa: ASSPPRALPSPLH
j_call: TRBJ1-6
v_call: TRBV28

cdr3_aa: SVGLGTYEQY
j_call: TRBJ2-7
v_call: TRBV29-1

cdr3_aa: ASALELNEQF
j_call: TRBJ2-1
v_call: TRBV7-9

cdr3_aa: ASSLDRASYEQY
j_call: TRBJ2-7
v_call: TRBV7-6

cdr3_aa: ATRIAGNEQF
j_call: TRBJ2-1
v_call: TRBV15

cdr3_aa: ASSLGGGGKGNTIY
j_call: TRBJ1-3
v_call: TRBV7-8

cdr3_aa: ASSLHGRYQETQY
j_call: TRBJ2-5
v_call: TRBV27

cdr3_aa: ASSLRDTQY
j_call: TRBJ2-3
v_call: TRBV5-5

cdr3_aa: ASSELATYNEQF
j_call: TRBJ2-1
v_call: TRBV2

cdr3_aa: ASDLGGHNEQF
j_call: TRBJ2-1
v_call: TRBV6-1

cdr3_aa: ASSLEVTRDEQF
j_call: TRBJ2-1
v_call: TRBV7-9